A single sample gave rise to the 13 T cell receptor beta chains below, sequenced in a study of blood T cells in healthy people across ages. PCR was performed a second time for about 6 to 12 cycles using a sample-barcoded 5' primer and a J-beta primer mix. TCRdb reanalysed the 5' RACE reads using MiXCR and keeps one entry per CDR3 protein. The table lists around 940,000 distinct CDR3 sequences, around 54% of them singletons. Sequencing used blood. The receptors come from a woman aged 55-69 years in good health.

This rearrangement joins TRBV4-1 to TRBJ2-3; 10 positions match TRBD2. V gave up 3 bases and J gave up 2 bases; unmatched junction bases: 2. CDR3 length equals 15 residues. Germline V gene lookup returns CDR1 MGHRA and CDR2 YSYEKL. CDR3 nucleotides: TGCGCCAGCAGCCAGAGCGGGAGGGCCACAGATACGCAGTATTTT. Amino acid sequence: CASSQSGRATDTQYF.

The CDR3 bases are TGTGCCAGCAGTTTCCCAGGACAGGGAGGGTCTCGCGAGCAGTACTTC. This codes for CASSFPGQGGSREQYF. The V gene is TRBV28, the J gene TRBJ2-7; a weak D match, TRBD1 (8 bases). The CDR3 loop spans 16 amino acids. The germline V and J ends were trimmed by 3 bases and 6 bases, with 21 bases remaining between them. The germline V gene encodes CDR1 MDHEN and CDR2 SYDVKM.

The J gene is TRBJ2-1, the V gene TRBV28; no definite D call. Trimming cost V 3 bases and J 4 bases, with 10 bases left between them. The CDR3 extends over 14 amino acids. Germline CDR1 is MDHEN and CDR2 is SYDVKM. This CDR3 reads CASSFGQQYNEQFF. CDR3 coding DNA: TGTGCCAGCAGTTTCGGGCAGCAATACAATGAGCAGTTCTTC.

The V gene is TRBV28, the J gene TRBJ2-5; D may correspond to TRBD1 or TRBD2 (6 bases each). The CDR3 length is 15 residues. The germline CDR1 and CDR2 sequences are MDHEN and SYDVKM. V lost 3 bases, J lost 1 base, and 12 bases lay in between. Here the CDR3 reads CASSFQSGAQETQYF. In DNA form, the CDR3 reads TGTGCCAGCAGTTTTCAATCGGGGGCCCAAGAGACCCAGTACTTC.

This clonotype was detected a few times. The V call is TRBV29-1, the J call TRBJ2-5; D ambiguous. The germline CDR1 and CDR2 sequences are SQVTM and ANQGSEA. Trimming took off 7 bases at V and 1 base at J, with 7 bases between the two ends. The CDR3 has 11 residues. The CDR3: CSADTQETQYF. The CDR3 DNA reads TGCAGCGCCGACACCCAAGAGACCCAGTACTTC.

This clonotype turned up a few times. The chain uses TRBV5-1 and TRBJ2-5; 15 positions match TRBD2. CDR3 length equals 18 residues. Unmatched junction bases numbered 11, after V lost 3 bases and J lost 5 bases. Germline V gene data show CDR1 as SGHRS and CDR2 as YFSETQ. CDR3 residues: CASSSGLAGGVQEETQYF. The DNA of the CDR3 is TGCGCCAGCAGCTCGGGACTAGCGGGAGGCGTACAAGAGGAGACCCAGTACTTC.

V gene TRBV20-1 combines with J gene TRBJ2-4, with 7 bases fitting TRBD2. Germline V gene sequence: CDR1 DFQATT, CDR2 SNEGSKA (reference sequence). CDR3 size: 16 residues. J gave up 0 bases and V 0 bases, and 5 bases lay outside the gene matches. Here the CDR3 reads CSARDPSSGAKNIQYF. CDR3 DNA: TGCAGTGCTAGAGACCCTTCTAGCGGAGCCAAAAACATTCAGTACTTC.

The CDR3, as DNA: TGTGCCAGCAGCTGGCAGGCCTATGTTGTCTACACCTTC. Translation: CASSWQAYVVYTF. The chain carries TRBV5-6 and TRBJ1-2; D ambiguous. The CDR3 sequence is 13 residues long. Per germline, CDR1 SGHDT and CDR2 YYEEEE. V was clipped by 3 bases and J by 10 bases, with 16 bases between them.

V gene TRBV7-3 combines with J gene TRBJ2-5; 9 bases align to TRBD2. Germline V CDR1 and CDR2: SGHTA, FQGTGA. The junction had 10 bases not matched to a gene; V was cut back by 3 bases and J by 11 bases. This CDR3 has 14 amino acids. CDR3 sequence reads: CASSFSGSRHEQYF. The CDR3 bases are TGTGCCAGCAGCTTTAGCGGGAGTAGGCATGAGCAGTACTTC.

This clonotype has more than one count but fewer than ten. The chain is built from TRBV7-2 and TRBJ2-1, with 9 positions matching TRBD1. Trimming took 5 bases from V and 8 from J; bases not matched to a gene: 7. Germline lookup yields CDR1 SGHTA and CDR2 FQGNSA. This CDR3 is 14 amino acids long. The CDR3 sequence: CASSVGTGQDEQFF. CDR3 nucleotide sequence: TGTGCCAGCAGCGTCGGGACAGGGCAGGATGAGCAGTTCTTC. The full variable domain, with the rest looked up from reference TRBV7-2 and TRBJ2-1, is GAGVSQSPSNKVTEKGKDVELRCDPISGHTALYWYRQSLGQGLEFLIYFQGNSAPDKSGLPSDRFSAERTGGSVSTLTIQRTQQEDSAVYLCASSVGTGQDEQFFGPGTRLTVL.

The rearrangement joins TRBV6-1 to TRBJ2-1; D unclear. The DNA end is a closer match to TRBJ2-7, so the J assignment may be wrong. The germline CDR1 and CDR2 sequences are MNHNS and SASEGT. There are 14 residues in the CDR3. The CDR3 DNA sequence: TGTGCCAGCAGTGAATGGAGCTCCTACAATGAGCAGTACTTC. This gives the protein CASSEWSSYNEQYF.

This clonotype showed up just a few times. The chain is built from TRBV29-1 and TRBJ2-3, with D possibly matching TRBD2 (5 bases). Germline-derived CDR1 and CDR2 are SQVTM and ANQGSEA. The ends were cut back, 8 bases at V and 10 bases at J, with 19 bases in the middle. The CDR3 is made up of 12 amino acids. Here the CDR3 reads CSTSDSSLPQYF. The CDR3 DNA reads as TGCAGCACCTCGGACTCCAGCCTCCCGCAGTATTTT.

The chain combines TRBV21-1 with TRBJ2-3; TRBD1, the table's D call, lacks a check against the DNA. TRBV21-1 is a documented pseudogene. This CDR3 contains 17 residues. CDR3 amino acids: CASPQDRSDRKTDTQYF. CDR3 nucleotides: TGTGCCAGCCCACAGGATCGATCCGATCGTAAGACAGATACGCAGTATTTT.